The 15 T cell receptor beta chains reported below all come from one sample, sequenced in a study of blood T cell repertoires in COVID-19. Some clones are missing from TCRdb's copy, which holds only in-frame ones; the method was immunoSEQ multiplex PCR. The sample contains some 90,000 clones, 72% of which appear only once. Sequencing used peripheral blood. The receptors derive from a woman aged 55-69 years in a cohort sampled during active or convalescent COVID-19.

This clone was seen just once. CDR3 DNA: TGTGCCAGCAGCTTGAGGGAGACCCAGTACTTC. Protein: CASSLRETQYF. The chain joins TRBV11-2 to TRBJ2-5; D gene uncertain. Germline V gives CDR1 SGHAT, CDR2 FQNNGV. This CDR3 has 11 residues. The V and J ends lost 3 bases and 5 bases respectively, with 4 bases between them.

The V and J genes are TRBV3-1 (or the pseudogene TRBV3-2) and TRBJ2-5; D uncertain. The CDR3 has 11 amino acids. V dropped 5 bases and J dropped 5 bases, with 6 bases sitting between them. CDR1 is LGHDT and CDR2 is YNNKEL in the germline V gene (reference sequence). The CDR3 region is CASSFQETQYF. The CDR3 nucleotides read TGTGCCAGCAGCTTTCAGGAGACCCAGTACTTC.

This clone has a single count. V usage is TRBV9 and J usage is TRBJ2-7; D possibly corresponds to TRBD2 (5 bases). The CDR3 is made up of 14 amino acids. The ends were cut back, 5 bases at V and 2 bases at J, with 14 bases in the middle. Germline V gene data show CDR1 as SGDLS and CDR2 as YYNGEE. In DNA, the CDR3 is TGTGCCAGCAGTCTGAGGGCCTTAACCTACGAGCAGTACTTC. This codes for CASSLRALTYEQYF.

This chain connects TRBV6-5 to TRBJ1-4; D is perhaps TRBD1 (6 bases). This CDR3 has 15 amino acids. Deletions cut 2 bases from V and 8 bases from J, with 15 bases between. Per the germline V gene, CDR1 is MNHEY and CDR2 is SVGAGI. The chain's CDR3 is CASSYRGAVREKLFF. The CDR3 DNA sequence: TGTGCCAGCAGTTACCGGGGGGCTGTTAGGGAAAAACTGTTTTTT.

The V and J genes are TRBV5-5 and TRBJ1-3, with D unresolved. The germline CDR1 and CDR2 sequences are SGHKS and YYEKEE (reference sequence). Trimming cost V 3 bases and J 4 bases, with 8 bases left between them. The CDR3 extends over 13 amino acids. In DNA form, the CDR3 reads TGTGCCAGCAGCTCCGTCCCCGGAAACACCATATATTTT. Its translation is CASSSVPGNTIYF.

The rearrangement links TRBV5-5 to TRBJ2-7, with a weak D call TRBD1 (5 bases). This CDR3 comprises 14 residues. V gave up 1 base and J gave up 3 bases, with 11 bases separating them. Germline-derived CDR1 and CDR2 are SGHKS and YYEKEE (reference sequence). This CDR3 is CASSLRQTLYEQYF. Written as DNA, the CDR3 is TGTGCCAGCAGCTTGAGACAGACCCTCTACGAGCAGTACTTC. Based on the CDR3 plus reference TRBV5-5 and TRBJ2-7, the full variable domain is DAGVTQSPTHLIKTRGQQVTLRCSPISGHKSVSWYQQVLGQGPQFIFQYYEKEERGRGNFPDRFSARQFPNYSSELNVNALLLGDSALYLCASSLRQTLYEQYFGPGTRLTVT.

This clone has a handful of counts. This chain joins TRBV4-1 and TRBJ1-6, with 9 bases lining up with TRBD1. Unmatched junction bases numbered 10, after V lost 1 base and J lost 6 bases. Per the germline V gene, CDR1 is MGHRA and CDR2 is YSYEKL. CDR3 length: 18 residues. In DNA, the CDR3 is TGCGCCAGCAGCCAAGTTCCAACAGGGACAGGGAGTAATTCACCCCTCCACTTT. Translated, it gives CASSQVPTGTGSNSPLHF.

V is TRBV5-1 and J is TRBJ2-1; 13 bases are a match to TRBD2. The CDR3 covers 17 residues. Germline V CDR1 and CDR2: SGHRS, YFSETQ. V lost 0 bases to trimming and J lost 4 bases; unmatched junction nucleotides: 4. The CDR3 is CASSLGTSGGLYNEQFF. CDR3 nucleotides: TGCGCCAGCAGCTTGGGGACTAGCGGGGGCCTATACAATGAGCAGTTCTTC.

The chain uses TRBV2 and TRBJ1-6; D is ambiguous. The CDR3 is 14 amino acids. Per germline, CDR1 SNHLY and CDR2 FYNNEI. The V end was cut by 7 bases, the J end by 9 bases, with 16 bases between. CDR3 coding DNA: TGTGCCAGCACCCCTACCCCAGGCAGTTCACCCCTCCACTTT. Translating gives CASTPTPGSSPLHF.

The chain uses TRBV21-1 and TRBJ1-6; the table assigns TRBD1, which was not confirmed against the DNA. TRBV21-1 is a pseudogene. The CDR3 is 17 residues long. Here the CDR3 DNA reads TGTGCCAGCAGCCATACAGGGGAAGAGCCCTATAATTCACCCCTCCACTTT. It yields the protein CASSHTGEEPYNSPLHF.

J is TRBJ1-2 and V is TRBV27, with 7 bases identical to TRBD1. CDR1 MNHEY and CDR2 SMNVEV come from the germline V gene (reference sequence). V dropped 7 bases and J dropped 4; count of bases not matched to a gene: 3. The CDR3 covers 12 residues. CDR3 in DNA: TGTGCCAGCAAAAGGGGGCTCTATGGCTACACCTTC. Protein product: CASKRGLYGYTF.

The rearrangement uses TRBV6-5 and TRBJ1-4; TRBD1 matches at 8 bases. The length of the CDR3 is 14 residues. The V segment lost 6 bases and the J segment 0 bases; nucleotides outside the gene matches: 0. Germline CDR1 MNHEY, CDR2 SVGAGI. The CDR3 sequence: CASRDRATNEKLFF. The CDR3 region has the DNA TGTGCCAGCAGGGACAGGGCAACTAATGAAAAACTGTTTTTT.

This clone showed up just once. The gene calls are TRBV11-1 and TRBJ2-7, with TRBD1 as a possible D gene (5 bases). V lost 3 bases to trimming and J lost 5 bases, with 5 bases between them. Germline V gene data show CDR1 as SGHAT and CDR2 as FQDESV (reference sequence). The length of the CDR3 is 11 residues. CDR3 amino acids: CASSFRDEQYF. The CDR3 DNA reads TGTGCCAGCAGCTTCAGGGACGAGCAGTACTTC.

The V and J genes are TRBV6-5 and TRBJ2-7, with unresolved D. CDR3 size: 12 residues. CDR1 is MNHEY and CDR2 is SVGAGI in the germline V gene. The V end was cut by 5 bases, the J end by 7 bases, with 12 bases between. CDR3 DNA sequence: TGTGCCAGCAGTCCGAGGCCGAAGGAGCAGTACTTC. Its protein is CASSPRPKEQYF.

The DNA for the CDR3 is TGTGCCAGCAGTTACCTGCGGGGGGACTTTAATGAAAAACTGTTTTTT. Translated: CASSYLRGDFNEKLFF. The chain links TRBV6-8 to TRBJ1-4; weak D call: TRBD1 (5 bases). This CDR3 is built from 16 residues. Trimming stripped 2 bases from V and 4 bases from J, with 14 bases between. Per germline, CDR1 MNHGY and CDR2 SAAAGT.